This T cell receptor (beta chain) came from a study of blood T cells in healthy people across ages. The CDR3 consists of 16 residues. Between the trimmed V and J ends, which lost 6 bases and 3 bases, there was a span of 19 bases. The authors ran a second PCR of 7 to 11 cycles using a sample-barcoded 5' primer and a J-beta primer mix. TCRdb ran MiXCR on the 5' RACE reads and lists one entry per CDR3 protein. This sample has 750,000 to 950,000 distinct CDR3 sequences, with roughly 29% found just once. These records were also assigned to another study, of T cells of mothers and their children. This second study notes: Overlap in related mother-child pairs always slightly exceeded unrelated pairs, never significantly.

The rearrangement links TRBV12-3 or TRBV12-4 to TRBJ2-3; D call uncertain. The clonotype was recovered from a woman aged 40 to 50 in good health. Sample: blood. In DNA form, the CDR3 reads TGTGCCAGCAGCCCGACCGGGCCCCGAAGGACAGATACGCAGTATTTT. This sequence encodes CASSPTGPRRTDTQYF.